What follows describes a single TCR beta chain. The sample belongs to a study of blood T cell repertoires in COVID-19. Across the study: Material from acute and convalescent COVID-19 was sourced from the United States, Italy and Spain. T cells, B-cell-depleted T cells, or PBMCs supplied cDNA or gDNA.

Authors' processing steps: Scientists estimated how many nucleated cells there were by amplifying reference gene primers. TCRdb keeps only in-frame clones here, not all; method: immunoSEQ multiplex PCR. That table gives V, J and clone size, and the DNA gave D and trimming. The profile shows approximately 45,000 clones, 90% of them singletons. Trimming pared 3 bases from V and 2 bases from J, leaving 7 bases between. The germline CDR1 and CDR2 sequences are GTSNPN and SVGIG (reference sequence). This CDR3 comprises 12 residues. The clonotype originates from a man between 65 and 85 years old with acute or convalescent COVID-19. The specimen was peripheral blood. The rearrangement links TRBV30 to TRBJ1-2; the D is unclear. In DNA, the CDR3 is TGTGCCTGGAGCCCAGAAAACTATGGCTACACCTTC. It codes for CAWSPENYGYTF.